The sample holds a few counts of the clone carrying this T cell receptor (beta chain). Its antigen remains unidentified. The data are from a study of blood T cells in healthy people across ages. General study points: Strong correlation linked observed beta diversity and percent naive T cells. Per million T cells, the diversity of TCR beta decreased roughly linearly as age advanced.

CDR1 and CDR2 (germline): LGHNA, YSLEER. With V trimmed by 2 bases and J by 4 bases, 5 bases remained unmatched. The CDR3 is 15 residues long. Then a second PCR, running roughly 7 to 11 cycles, was carried out with a sample-barcoded 5' primer and a J-beta primer mix. Each cDNA was tagged by a template-switch adaptor containing 12 random nucleotides. TCRdb recomputed calls from the 5' RACE reads with MiXCR, one row per CDR3 protein. The sample has approximately 940,000 distinct CDR3 sequences, 48% seen once. This sequence originates from a man aged 25-40 years in good health. What was sequenced was blood. The J gene is TRBJ1-2, the V gene TRBV4-3, with 9 bases that match TRBD1. Here the CDR3 reads CASSQLGQGVYGYTF. The CDR3 nucleotides read TGCGCCAGCAGCCAATTGGGACAGGGAGTCTATGGCTACACCTTC.